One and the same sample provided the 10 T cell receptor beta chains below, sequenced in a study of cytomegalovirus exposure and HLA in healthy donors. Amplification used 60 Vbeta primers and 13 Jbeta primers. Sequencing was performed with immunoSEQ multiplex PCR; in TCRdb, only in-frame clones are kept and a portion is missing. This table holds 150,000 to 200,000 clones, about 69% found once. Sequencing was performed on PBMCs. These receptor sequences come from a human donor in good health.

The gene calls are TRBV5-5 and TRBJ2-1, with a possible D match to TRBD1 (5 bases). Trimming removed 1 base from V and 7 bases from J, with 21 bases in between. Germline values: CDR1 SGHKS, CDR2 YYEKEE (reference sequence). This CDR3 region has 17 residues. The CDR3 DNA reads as TGTGCCAGCAGCTTGAGGGGTTACCGGACAAGCCGAAATGAGCAGTTCTTC. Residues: CASSLRGYRTSRNEQFF.

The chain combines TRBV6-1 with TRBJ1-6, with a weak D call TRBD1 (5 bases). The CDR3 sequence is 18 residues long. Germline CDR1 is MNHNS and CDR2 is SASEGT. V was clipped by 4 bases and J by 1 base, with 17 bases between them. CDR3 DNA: TGTGCCAGCAGTGGGTATACAGACCAGGGTTCCTATAATTCACCCCTCCACTTT. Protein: CASSGYTDQGSYNSPLHF.

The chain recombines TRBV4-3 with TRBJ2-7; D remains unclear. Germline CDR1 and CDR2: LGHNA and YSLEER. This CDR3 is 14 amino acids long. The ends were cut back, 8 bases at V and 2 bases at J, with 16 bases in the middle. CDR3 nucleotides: TGCGCCAGCTCCTTCGCGGTCGGTACCTACGAGCAGTACTTC. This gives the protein CASSFAVGTYEQYF.

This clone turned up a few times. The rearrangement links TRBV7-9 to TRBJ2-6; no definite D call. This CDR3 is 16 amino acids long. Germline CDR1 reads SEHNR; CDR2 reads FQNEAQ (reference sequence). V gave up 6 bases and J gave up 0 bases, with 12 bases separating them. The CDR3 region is CASSPGPSSGANVLTF. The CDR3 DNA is TGTGCCAGCAGTCCTGGGCCCAGCTCTGGGGCCAACGTCCTGACTTTC.

The CDR3 region is CASSVLYEQYF. CDR3 bases: TGTGCCAGCAGCGTCCTCTACGAGCAGTACTTC. This chain connects TRBV7-2 to TRBJ2-7; no clear D gene. Germline CDR1 and CDR2: SGHTA and FQGNSA. CDR3 length: 11 residues. V dropped 5 bases and J dropped 3 bases, with 5 bases sitting between them.

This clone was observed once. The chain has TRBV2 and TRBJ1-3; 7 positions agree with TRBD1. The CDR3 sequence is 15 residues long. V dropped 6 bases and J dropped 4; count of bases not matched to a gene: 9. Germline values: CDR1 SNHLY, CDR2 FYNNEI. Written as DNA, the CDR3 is TGTGCCAGCAGGGAATCGGGGACAGCCGGAAACACCATATATTTT. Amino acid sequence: CASRESGTAGNTIYF.

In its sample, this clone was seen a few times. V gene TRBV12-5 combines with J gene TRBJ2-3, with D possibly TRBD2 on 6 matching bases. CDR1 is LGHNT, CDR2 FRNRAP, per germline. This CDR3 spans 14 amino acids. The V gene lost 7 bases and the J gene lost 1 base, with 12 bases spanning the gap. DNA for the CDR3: TGTGCTAGTGACTTCGGAGGGGGCACAGATACGCAGTATTTT. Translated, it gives CASDFGGGTDTQYF.

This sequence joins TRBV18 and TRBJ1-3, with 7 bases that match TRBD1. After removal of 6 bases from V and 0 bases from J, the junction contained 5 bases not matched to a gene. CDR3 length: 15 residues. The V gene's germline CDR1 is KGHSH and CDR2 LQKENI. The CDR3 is CASSRQGNSGNTIYF. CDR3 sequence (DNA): TGTGCCAGCTCTCGACAGGGAAACTCTGGAAACACCATATATTTT.

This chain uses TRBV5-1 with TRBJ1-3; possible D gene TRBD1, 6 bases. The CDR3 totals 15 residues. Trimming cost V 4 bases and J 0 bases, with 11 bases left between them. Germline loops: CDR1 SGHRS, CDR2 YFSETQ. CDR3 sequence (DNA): TGCGCCAGCAGCCGCGGACAGAACTCTGGAAACACCATATATTTT. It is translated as CASSRGQNSGNTIYF.

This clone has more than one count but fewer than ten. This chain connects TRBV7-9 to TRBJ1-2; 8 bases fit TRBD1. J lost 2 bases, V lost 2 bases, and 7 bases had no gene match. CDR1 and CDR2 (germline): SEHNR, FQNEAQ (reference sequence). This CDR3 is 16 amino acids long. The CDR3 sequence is CASSLFIGQGNYGYTF. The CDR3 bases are TGTGCCAGCAGCTTATTCATCGGACAGGGCAACTATGGCTACACCTTC.